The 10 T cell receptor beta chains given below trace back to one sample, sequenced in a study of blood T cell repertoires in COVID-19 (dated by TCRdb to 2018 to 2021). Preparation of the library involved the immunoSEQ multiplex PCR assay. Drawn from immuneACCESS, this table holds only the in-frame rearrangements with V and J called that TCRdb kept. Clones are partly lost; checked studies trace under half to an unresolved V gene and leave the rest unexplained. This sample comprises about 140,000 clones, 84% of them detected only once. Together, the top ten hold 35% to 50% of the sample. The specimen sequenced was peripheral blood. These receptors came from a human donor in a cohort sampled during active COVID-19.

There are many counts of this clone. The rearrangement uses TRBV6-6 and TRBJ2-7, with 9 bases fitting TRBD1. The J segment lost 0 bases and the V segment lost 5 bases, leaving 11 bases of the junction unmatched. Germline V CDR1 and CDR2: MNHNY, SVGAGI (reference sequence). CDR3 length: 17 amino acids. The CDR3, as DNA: TGTGCCAGCAGTCCGACATCCGGGACAGGGAGCTCCTACGAGCAGTACTTC. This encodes CASSPTSGTGSSYEQYF.

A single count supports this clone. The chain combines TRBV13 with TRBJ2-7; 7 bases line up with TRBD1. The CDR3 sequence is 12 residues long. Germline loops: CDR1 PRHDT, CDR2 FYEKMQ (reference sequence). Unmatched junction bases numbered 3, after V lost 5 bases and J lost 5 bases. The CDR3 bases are TGTGCCAGCAGCGAGACAGGGAACGAGCAGTACTTC. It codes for CASSETGNEQYF.

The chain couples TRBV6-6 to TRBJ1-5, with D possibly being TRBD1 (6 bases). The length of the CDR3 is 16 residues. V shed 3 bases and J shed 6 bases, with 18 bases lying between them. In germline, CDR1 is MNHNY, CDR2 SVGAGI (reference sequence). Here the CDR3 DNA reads TGTGCCAGCAGTTATTCGGGGGGCTGGAATGGTCAGCCCCAGCATTTT. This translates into CASSYSGGWNGQPQHF.

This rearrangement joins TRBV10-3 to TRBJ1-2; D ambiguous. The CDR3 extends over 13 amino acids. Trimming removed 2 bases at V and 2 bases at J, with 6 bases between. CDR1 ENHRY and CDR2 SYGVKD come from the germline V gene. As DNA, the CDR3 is TGTGCCATCAGTGAGGGCACGAACTATGGCTACACCTTC. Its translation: CAISEGTNYGYTF.

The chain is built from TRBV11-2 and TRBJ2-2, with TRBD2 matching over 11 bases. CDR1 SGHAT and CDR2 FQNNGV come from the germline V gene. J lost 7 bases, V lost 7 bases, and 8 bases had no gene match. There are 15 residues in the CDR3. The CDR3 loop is CASTRLAGIGGELFF. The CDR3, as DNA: TGTGCCAGCACCAGACTAGCGGGAATAGGCGGGGAGCTGTTTTTT.

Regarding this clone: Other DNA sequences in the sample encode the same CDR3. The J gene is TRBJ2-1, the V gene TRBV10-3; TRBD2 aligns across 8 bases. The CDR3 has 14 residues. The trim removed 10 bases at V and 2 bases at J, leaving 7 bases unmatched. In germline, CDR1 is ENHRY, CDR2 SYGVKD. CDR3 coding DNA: TGTGCCAGTCAGCGGGGGATACCCTACAATGAGCAGTTCTTC. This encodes CASQRGIPYNEQFF.

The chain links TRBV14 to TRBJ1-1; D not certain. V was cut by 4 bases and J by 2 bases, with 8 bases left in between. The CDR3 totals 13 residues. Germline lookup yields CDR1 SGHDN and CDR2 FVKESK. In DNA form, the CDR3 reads TGTGCCAGCAGCCGGGCTGCCAACACTGAAGCTTTCTTT. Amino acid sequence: CASSRAANTEAFF.

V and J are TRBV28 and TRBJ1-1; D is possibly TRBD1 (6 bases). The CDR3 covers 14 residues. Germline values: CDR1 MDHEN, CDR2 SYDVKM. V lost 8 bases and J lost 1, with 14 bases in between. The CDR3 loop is CASRTGTTNTEAFF. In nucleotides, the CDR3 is TGTGCCAGCCGAACCGGGACAACGAACACTGAAGCTTTCTTT. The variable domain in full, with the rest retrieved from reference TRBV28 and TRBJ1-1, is DVKVTQSSRYLVKRTGEKVFLECVQDMDHENMFWYRQDPGLGLRLIYFSYDVKMKEKGDIPEGYSVSREKKERFSLILESASTNQTSMYLCASRTGTTNTEAFFGQGTRLTVV.

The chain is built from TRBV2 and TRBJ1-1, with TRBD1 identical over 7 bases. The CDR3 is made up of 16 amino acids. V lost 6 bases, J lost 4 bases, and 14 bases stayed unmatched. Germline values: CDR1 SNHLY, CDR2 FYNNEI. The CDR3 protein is CASRQEGGAGGTEAFF. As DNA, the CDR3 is TGTGCCAGCAGGCAAGAAGGGGGCGCAGGTGGCACTGAAGCTTTCTTT.

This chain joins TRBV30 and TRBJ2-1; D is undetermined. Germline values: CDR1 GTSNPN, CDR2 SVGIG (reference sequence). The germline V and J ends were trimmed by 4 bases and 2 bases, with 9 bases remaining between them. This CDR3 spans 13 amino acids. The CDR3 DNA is TGTGCCTGGAACCGGGTCACCTACAATGAGCAGTTCTTC. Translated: CAWNRVTYNEQFF. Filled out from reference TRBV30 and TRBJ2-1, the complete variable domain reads SQTIHQWPATLVQPVGSPLSLECTVEGTSNPNLYWYRQAAGRGLQLLFYSVGIGQISSEVPQNLSASRPQDRQFILSSKKLLLSDSGFYLCAWNRVTYNEQFFGPGTRLTVL.